This TCR beta chain was retrieved from a study of graft-versus-host responses after intestinal transplantation. On the study more broadly: Recipients were all induced with anti-thymocyte globulin, then given tacrolimus and steroids for approximately 3 years.

The assay was immunoSEQ multiplex PCR, and TCRdb's table has in-frame clones only and misses some. This table has around 21,000 clones, approximately 33% appearing once. This CDR3 comprises 13 residues. Germline V gives CDR1 MNHNY, CDR2 SVGAGI (reference sequence). Details on this clone: The junction departs from germline at one end; a sequencing error may be responsible.

Plated together were roughly 200,000 CFSE-labeled responder cells and roughly 200,000 irradiated, violet-dye-labeled stimulator cells. The material sequenced was alloreactive CD8+ T cells from a mixed lymphocyte reaction culture, taken before intestinal transplant. The subset was: CFSE-low proliferating T cells sorted from roughly six-day pre-transplant mixed lymphocyte reaction (GvH or HvG direction). The sequence derives from a human patient who received an intestinal transplant. The V gene is TRBV6-6, the J gene TRBJ2-1; 10 bases match TRBD1. The CDR3: CASGTGAYHEQFF. The CDR3 DNA reads as TGTGCCAGTGGGACAGGGGCCTACCATGAGCAGTTCTTC.